Detailed here is one TCR beta chain. The antigen it binds to is not known. No much larger clone is present one base from it, and per-base qualities are unavailable. The CDR3 runs 14 residues from the cysteine to the phenylalanine. Solely the CDR3 DNA is kept, with 42 bases framed from the first base. For CDR1 and CDR2, the germline V gene lists LGHNA and YSLEER. For this chain, trimming is 1 base at the V end and 11 bases at the J end, and the number of junction bases without a gene match is 10. Library method: 5' RACE. Data came from an Illumina HiSeq 2500. The second PCR ran for about 6 to 11 cycles and used a J-beta primer mix along with a sample-barcoded 5' primer. A unique molecular identifier was introduced onto each TCR beta cDNA molecule by a template-switch 5' adaptor carrying 12 random nucleotides. Each sample yielded at least 3 million CDR3-containing paired-end reads. The Mint cDNA synthesis kit, primed by a TRBC-specific oligonucleotide, was used to synthesize first-strand cDNA from all RNA. Following uracil-DNA glycosylase treatment, a first 18-cycle PCR with universal primers M1SS and BC2_uni_R was performed on all cDNA. From the authors' description of their analysis: For normalization, 1 million high-quality reads were randomly selected from each sample, with every read carrying a distinct molecular identifier. Instead of being binned into consensus sequences, reads that shared molecular identifiers were thrown out. MiTCR, set to a Q25 quality threshold and the strictest error-elimination algorithm, was used for CDR3 identification, clonotype clustering and error correction. A nonparametric unseen species model using Euler transformation provided a lower-bound estimate of total TCR beta diversity. Using fastp at Q25 and MiXCR, TCRdb reprocessed the public reads and kept productive beta chains. Rows with a matching CDR3 protein are joined into one entry that keeps the most common DNA and genes. The V and J calls were not made by the authors but by TCRdb's processing. The sample records over 550,000 distinct CDR3 sequences, under 30% of which are singletons. The ten most abundant clones make up 15% to 18% of the sample.

Donors were a few dozen systemically healthy Caucasian individuals from Russia aged 6 to 90 years. Each donor gave around 9.9 milliliters of peripheral blood, collected into EDTA-treated Vacutainer tubes. Ficoll-Paque density-gradient centrifugation was used to isolate PBMCs, with at least 7 million obtained per sample. Trizol reagent was used to extract total RNA from PBMCs, with at least 6 micrograms per sample. Naive CD45RAhigh/CD27high T cell percentages were measured by flow cytometry on a PBMC aliquot from every donor. This entry is derived from a study of blood T cells in healthy people across ages (dated by TCRdb to between 2014 and 2017). With respect to the entire study: In model experiments, roughly one uniquely barcoded TCR beta cDNA molecule per two T cells was captured by template switching. Age-related changes in TCR beta repertoire diversity were measured in the study by deep sequencing normalized with unique cDNA molecular identifiers. Four age groups were formed from the donors: young (average roughly 16 years), middle-aged (just under 40), aged (around 62) and long-lived (about 80). To avoid experimental bias, donors of different ages were distributed randomly across sequencing lanes. Two additional independent replicas of 1 million unique cDNA reads from the same blood draw were analyzed for two donors (one aged 18 to 30 and one aged 80 or older).

Here is what the overall study found, with its caveats: The long-lived group showed more naive CD4+ T cells, fewer expanded clones and increased TCR diversity than the aged group, suggesting age selection. Total diversity estimates from one million sequenced T cells were considered lower bounds and underestimates. As age increased, observed TCR beta diversity per million T cells dropped in a roughly linear way, and a significant reduction was already evident by age around 41. Because profiling used bulk unsorted PBMCs, naive and antigen-experienced compartments could not be compared conclusively. The CMV infection status of donors was not known, potentially confounding age-related changes in expanded clonotypes. A strong correlation was found between observed TCR beta diversity and the percentage of naive T cells measured by flow cytometry.

The chain uses TRBV4-3 and TRBJ2-5; TRBD1 agrees with 7 junctional bases. This TCR came from a woman aged 80 or over in good health. Specimen: blood. The DNA sequence is TGCGCCAGCAGCCAAGGACAGGGTCGCTACGGGCAGTACTTC. It translates as CASSQGQGRYGQYF.